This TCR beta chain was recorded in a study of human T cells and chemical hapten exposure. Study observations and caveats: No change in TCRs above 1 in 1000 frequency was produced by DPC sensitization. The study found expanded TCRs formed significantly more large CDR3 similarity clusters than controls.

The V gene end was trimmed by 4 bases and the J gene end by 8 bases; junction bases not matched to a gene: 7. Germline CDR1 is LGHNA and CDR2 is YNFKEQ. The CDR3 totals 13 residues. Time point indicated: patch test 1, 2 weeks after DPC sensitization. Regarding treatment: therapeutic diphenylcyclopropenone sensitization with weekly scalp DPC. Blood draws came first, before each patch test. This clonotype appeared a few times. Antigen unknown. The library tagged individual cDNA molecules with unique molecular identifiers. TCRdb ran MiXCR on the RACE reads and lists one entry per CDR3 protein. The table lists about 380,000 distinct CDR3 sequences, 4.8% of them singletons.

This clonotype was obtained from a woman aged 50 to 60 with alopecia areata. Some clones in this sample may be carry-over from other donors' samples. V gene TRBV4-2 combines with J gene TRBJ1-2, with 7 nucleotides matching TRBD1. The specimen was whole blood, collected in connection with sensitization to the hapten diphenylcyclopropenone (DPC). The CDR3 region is CASSLKNRGGYTF. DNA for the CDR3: TGTGCCAGCAGCCTGAAAAACAGGGGCGGCTACACCTTC.